The clone carrying this T cell receptor (beta chain) appeared a few times. Its antigen is not identified. The germline V gene encodes CDR1 SGHAT and CDR2 FQNNGV. The CDR3 runs to 13 residues. V was pared by 2 bases and J by 3 bases, with 7 bases between. These data belong to a study of T cell responses to AZD1222 COVID-19 vaccine. Notes on the study in general: Spike-specific TCR depth and breadth grew after two AZD1222 doses.

The method was immunoSEQ multiplex PCR; TCRdb's version includes in-frame clones alone and lacks a portion of them. The sample yields around 160,000 clones, around 89% seen once. The starting material was peripheral blood, obtained on day 0 of AZD1222 vaccination. The chain recombines TRBV11-2 with TRBJ1-1, with D possibly matching TRBD1 (6 bases). The receptor was isolated from an adult in good health. For the CDR3, the DNA is TGTGCCAGCAGCTTAAGGGGGGACACTGAAGCTTTCTTT. Translated: CASSLRGDTEAFF.